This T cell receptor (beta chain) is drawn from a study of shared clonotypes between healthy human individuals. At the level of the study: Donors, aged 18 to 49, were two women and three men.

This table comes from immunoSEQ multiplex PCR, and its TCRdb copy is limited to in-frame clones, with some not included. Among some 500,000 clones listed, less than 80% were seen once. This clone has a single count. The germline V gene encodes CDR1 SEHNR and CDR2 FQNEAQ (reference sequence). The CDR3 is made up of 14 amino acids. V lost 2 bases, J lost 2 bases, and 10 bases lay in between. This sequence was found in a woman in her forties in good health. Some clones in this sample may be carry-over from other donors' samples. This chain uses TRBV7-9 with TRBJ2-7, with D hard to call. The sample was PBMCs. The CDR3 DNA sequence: TGTGCCAGCAGCTTAAGTTCCCAGGCCTACGAGCAGTACTTC. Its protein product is CASSLSSQAYEQYF.